The 24 T cell receptor beta chains presented below share a single source sample, sequenced in a study of human T cells and chemical hapten exposure. Regarding time point: patch test 1, 2 weeks after DPC sensitization. Noted treatment: therapeutic diphenylcyclopropenone sensitization with weekly scalp DPC. TCRdb used MiXCR to reprocess the RACE reads, holding one entry per CDR3 protein. The table has approximately 350,000 distinct CDR3 sequences, around 7% seen once. The sample here was whole blood, taken in connection with sensitization to the hapten diphenylcyclopropenone (DPC). Receptors were obtained from a woman aged 18-29 years with alopecia areata. Some clones in this sample may be carry-over from other donors' samples.

This clonotype showed up just a few times. CDR3 loop: CASRHGTDQETQYF. The DNA of the CDR3 is TGTGCCAGCAGACACGGGACGGACCAAGAGACCCAGTACTTC. This sequence joins TRBV28 and TRBJ2-5, with D possibly called TRBD1 or TRBD2 (5 bases each). CDR3 size: 14 residues. Germline V gene lookup returns CDR1 MDHEN and CDR2 SYDVKM. Trimming removed 6 bases at V and 0 bases at J, with 11 bases between.

The chain links TRBV9 to TRBJ1-6, with unresolved D. With 2 bases removed from V and 9 bases from J, the gap between germline ends came to 12 bases. The CDR3 runs 14 residues. The germline gives CDR1 SGDLS, CDR2 YYNGEE. CDR3 in amino acids: CASSVGLAGSPLHF. The DNA for the CDR3 is TGTGCCAGCAGCGTCGGCCTCGCCGGTTCACCCCTCCACTTT.

This rearrangement joins TRBV10-3 to TRBJ1-3; tentatively, D is TRBD1 (5 bases). The CDR3 is made up of 15 amino acids. CDR1 is ENHRY, CDR2 SYGVKD, per germline. Trimming removed 5 bases from V and 1 base from J, with 12 bases in between. The CDR3 loop reads CAISRDSVSGNTIYF. CDR3 coding DNA: TGTGCCATCAGTCGAGACAGCGTTTCTGGAAACACCATATATTTT.

This clonotype came up many times. The V gene is TRBV12-3 or TRBV12-4, the J gene TRBJ2-6; 7 positions agree with TRBD1. There are 16 residues in the CDR3. Losses at the gene ends were 7 bases for V and 0 bases for J; bases not matched to a gene: 6. The CDR3 region has the DNA TGTGCCAGCAAGGACAGGACAACCTCTGGGGCCAACGTCCTGACTTTC. Translating it yields CASKDRTTSGANVLTF.

This rearrangement joins TRBV6-5 to TRBJ1-1, with D possibly being TRBD1 (5 bases). V lost 2 bases and J lost 0, with 10 bases in between. Germline values: CDR1 MNHEY, CDR2 SVGAGI. The CDR3 has 15 residues. The CDR3 DNA is TGTGCCAGCAGTTACGGGGCAGGCTTGAACACTGAAGCTTTCTTT. Amino acids: CASSYGAGLNTEAFF.

This clonotype was seen repeatedly, ten times or more. The J gene is TRBJ2-5, the V gene TRBV27; D is perhaps TRBD2 (5 bases). V was pared by 5 bases and J by 1 base, with 11 bases between. From germline, CDR1 is MNHEY and CDR2 SMNVEV (reference sequence). The length of the CDR3 is 14 residues. The chain's CDR3 is CASSLGSPQETQYF. CDR3 nucleotide sequence: TGTGCCAGCAGTCTGGGGAGCCCCCAAGAGACCCAGTACTTC.

The V and J genes are TRBV27 and TRBJ2-3; D is possibly TRBD2 (6 bases). V was cut by 1 base and J by 0 bases, with 14 bases left in between. Germline values: CDR1 MNHEY, CDR2 SMNVEV (reference sequence). This CDR3 is built from 17 residues. In DNA, the CDR3 is TGTGCCAGCAGTTTATTCGCGGGGACCGGTAGCACAGATACGCAGTATTTT. This translates into CASSLFAGTGSTDTQYF.

This clonotype turned up a few times. The chain has TRBV29-1 and TRBJ2-3; the D gene is possibly TRBD1 (6 bases). Trimming took off 7 bases at V and 1 base at J, with 15 bases between the two ends. This CDR3 has 14 residues. CDR1 and CDR2 from the germline V gene are SQVTM and ANQGSEA. The CDR3 DNA sequence: TGCAGCGCAAACAGGGTCCGAGGCACAGATACGCAGTATTTT. It yields the protein CSANRVRGTDTQYF.

The chain carries TRBV7-8 and TRBJ2-1, with 12 bases matching TRBD2. With V trimmed by 1 base and J by 4 bases, 8 bases remained unmatched. The germline gives CDR1 SGHVS, CDR2 FQNEAQ. The CDR3 contains 18 residues. In nucleotides, the CDR3 is TGTGCCAGCAGCTTAGAACTACTAGCGGGGGGATTTTACAATGAGCAGTTCTTC. Translation gives CASSLELLAGGFYNEQFF.

This chain joins TRBV27 and TRBJ1-4; D gene ambiguous. The CDR3 consists of 17 residues. V was trimmed by 6 bases and J by 0 bases, leaving 17 bases between them. CDR1 is MNHEY and CDR2 is SMNVEV in the germline V gene (reference sequence). In nucleotides, the CDR3 is TGTGCCAGCAGCCAAAGGGCTCACTTAGCAACTAATGAAAAACTGTTTTTT. Protein: CASSQRAHLATNEKLFF.

This chain uses TRBV6-2 or TRBV6-3 with TRBJ1-5; D remains ambiguous. Trimming removed 0 bases at V and 7 bases at J, with 10 bases between. The CDR3 consists of 14 residues. CDR1 and CDR2 from the germline V gene are MNHEY and SVGEGT. The CDR3 region is CASSYSKSFQPQHF. CDR3 coding DNA: TGTGCCAGCAGTTACTCGAAGAGTTTCCAGCCCCAGCATTTT.

The sample holds a few counts of this clonotype. The chain joins TRBV9 to TRBJ1-2; D might be TRBD1 (6 bases). Trimming left V 5 bases short and J 0 bases short, with 17 bases between. Germline CDR1 SGDLS, CDR2 YYNGEE. The CDR3 consists of 16 residues. The CDR3 coding sequence is TGTGCCAGCAGTCCCGTAGGGGCAGGGGCTAACTATGGCTACACCTTC. As protein: CASSPVGAGANYGYTF.

A note on this clonotype: This may come from a read error, since a much larger clone is one base off. No conserved phenylalanine or tryptophan ends this CDR3, so it is likely a read error. J is TRBJ2-1 and V is TRBV11-2; 7 positions match TRBD2. There are 16 residues in the CDR3. The J segment lost 2 bases and the V segment lost 0 bases, leaving 4 bases of the junction unmatched. CDR1 is SGHAT and CDR2 is FQNNGV in the germline V gene. The CDR3 region has the DNA TGTGCCAGCAGCTTAGATCCTAGCGGTACCTACAATGAGCAGTTCCTC. It is translated as CASSLDPSGTYNEQFL.

This clonotype was detected a few times. The chain recombines TRBV5-1 with TRBJ2-3, with D perhaps TRBD1 (5 bases). Germline V gives CDR1 SGHRS, CDR2 YFSETQ. The V and J ends lost 2 bases and 0 bases respectively, with 19 bases between them. CDR3 length equals 18 residues. The CDR3 is CASSFFSPTAGSTDTQYF. The CDR3, as DNA: TGCGCCAGCAGCTTTTTCTCGCCCACGGCAGGGAGCACAGATACGCAGTATTTT.

This clonotype was counted between two and nine times. This chain joins TRBV10-3 and TRBJ2-7; 8 bases are a match to TRBD1. Germline V lookup: CDR1 ENHRY, CDR2 SYGVKD. The CDR3 is 13 residues long. V shed 7 bases and J 5 bases; nucleotides not matched to a gene: 7. CDR3 amino acids: CAINSGQGNEQYF. CDR3 sequence (DNA): TGTGCCATCAATTCCGGACAGGGTAACGAGCAGTACTTC.

This clonotype was detected many times. The chain recombines TRBV3-1 with TRBJ2-6, with D perhaps TRBD1 (5 bases). The CDR3 loop spans 16 amino acids. CDR1 is LGHDT, CDR2 YNNKEL, per germline (reference sequence). V was shortened by 9 bases and J by 4 bases, with 19 bases between the two germline ends. The CDR3 reads CASTDIGALGANVLTF. The CDR3, as DNA: TGTGCCAGTACGGACATAGGCGCATTGGGGGCCAACGTCCTGACTTTC.

This clonotype was detected a few times. The gene calls are TRBV3-1 and TRBJ2-3; TRBD2 matches at 7 bases. V was pared by 0 bases and J by 2 bases, with 29 bases of the junction left unmatched. There are 24 residues in the CDR3. CDR1 is LGHDT, CDR2 YNNKEL, per germline (reference sequence). CDR3 sequence (DNA): TGTGCCAGCAGCCAAGAAGGCCACGGTGACCGACTAGCAGGTGCCCCGCTCGACACAGATACGCAGTATTTT. Its translation: CASSQEGHGDRLAGAPLDTDTQYF.

This clonotype was detected only a few times. This chain uses TRBV6-2 or TRBV6-3 with TRBJ2-7; the match to TRBD2 covers 11 bases. J gave up 0 bases and V 8 bases, and 6 bases lay outside the gene matches. Germline V gene data show CDR1 as MNHEY and CDR2 as SVGEGT. This CDR3 comprises 15 residues. This CDR3 reads CASWAGTSGSYEQYF. The CDR3 region has the DNA TGTGCCAGCTGGGCCGGGACTAGCGGCTCCTACGAGCAGTACTTC.

This clonotype was seen only a few times. V is TRBV6-6 and J is TRBJ1-1; no definite D call. CDR1 is MNHNY, CDR2 SVGAGI, per germline (reference sequence). V lost 5 bases and J 8 bases, leaving 12 bases between the germline ends. This CDR3 has 12 residues. CDR3 in amino acids: CASSTTEMEAFF. CDR3 nucleotides: TGTGCCAGCAGTACGACCGAAATGGAAGCTTTCTTT.

V and J are TRBV4-3 and TRBJ2-7; 10 bases map to TRBD2. Germline V gene data show CDR1 as LGHNA and CDR2 as YSLEER. With V trimmed by 1 base and J by 5 bases, 5 bases remained unmatched. The CDR3 is 15 residues long. The CDR3 reads CASSQGAGGLNEQYF. The CDR3 DNA reads TGCGCCAGCAGCCAAGGAGCGGGGGGGCTGAACGAGCAGTACTTC.

J is TRBJ2-3 and V is TRBV10-3; TRBD1 matches at 8 bases. The J segment lost 1 base and the V segment lost 6 bases, leaving 3 bases of the junction unmatched. CDR1 and CDR2 (germline): ENHRY, SYGVKD. The CDR3 spans 14 residues. DNA of the CDR3: TGTGCCATCAGCTTGACAGGGGGCACAGATACGCAGTATTTT. Encoded protein: CAISLTGGTDTQYF.

In its sample, this clonotype was seen a few times. The rearrangement joins TRBV28 to TRBJ2-3, with 13 nucleotides matching TRBD2. With V trimmed by 3 bases and J by 5 bases, 5 bases remained unmatched. In germline, CDR1 is MDHEN, CDR2 SYDVKM. This CDR3 contains 16 residues. CDR3 DNA: TGTGCCAGCAGTTTGTCCGGGACTAGCGGGGAAGATACGCAGTATTTT. Translated, it gives CASSLSGTSGEDTQYF.

The V and J genes are TRBV2 and TRBJ2-1; D is possibly TRBD2 (6 bases). Per the germline V gene, CDR1 is SNHLY and CDR2 is FYNNEI. The CDR3 length is 15 residues. V dropped 4 bases and J dropped 8 bases, with 18 bases sitting between them. Here the CDR3 DNA reads TGTGCCAGCAGTGTCGGACTACCAACTCTCTATGAGCAGTTCTTC. This gives the protein CASSVGLPTLYEQFF.

The chain links TRBV13 to TRBJ1-4; 7 nucleotides line up with TRBD1. From germline, CDR1 is PRHDT and CDR2 FYEKMQ (reference sequence). This CDR3 contains 15 residues. The trim removed 6 bases at V and 0 bases at J, leaving 4 bases unmatched. This CDR3 reads CASSFDRATNEKLFF. DNA for the CDR3: TGTGCCAGCAGTTTCGACAGGGCAACTAATGAAAAACTGTTTTTT.